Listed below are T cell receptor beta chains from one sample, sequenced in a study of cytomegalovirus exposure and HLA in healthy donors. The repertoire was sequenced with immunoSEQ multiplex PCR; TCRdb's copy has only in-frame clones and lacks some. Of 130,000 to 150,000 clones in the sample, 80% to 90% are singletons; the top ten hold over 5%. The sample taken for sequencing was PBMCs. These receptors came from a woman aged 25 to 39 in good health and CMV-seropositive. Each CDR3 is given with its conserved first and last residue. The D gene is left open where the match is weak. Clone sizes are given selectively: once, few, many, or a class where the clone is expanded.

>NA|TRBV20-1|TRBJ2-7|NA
CSVQVSYEQYF
TGCAGTGTTCAGGTTAGCTACGAGCAGTACTTC
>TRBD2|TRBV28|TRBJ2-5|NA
CASGGGAGEETQYF
TGTGCCAGCGGGGGAGGAGCGGGAGAAGAGACCCAGTACTTC
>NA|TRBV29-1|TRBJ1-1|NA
CSVQMTRELEAFF
TGCAGCGTCCAAATGACTAGGGAGCTCGAAGCTTTCTTT
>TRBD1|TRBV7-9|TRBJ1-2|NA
CASSVGQGARGYTF
TGTGCCAGCAGCGTGGGACAGGGGGCGCGAGGCTACACCTTC
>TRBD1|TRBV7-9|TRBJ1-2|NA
CASSPGQVYYGYTF
TGTGCCAGCAGCCCGGGACAGGTCTACTATGGCTACACCTTC
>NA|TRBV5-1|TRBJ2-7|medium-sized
CASSSDGVAREQYF
TGCGCCAGCAGCTCCGACGGGGTCGCTCGCGAGCAGTACTTC
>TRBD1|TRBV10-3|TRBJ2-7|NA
CAISESWDSSYEQYF
TGTGCCATCAGTGAGTCGTGGGACAGCTCCTACGAGCAGTACTTC
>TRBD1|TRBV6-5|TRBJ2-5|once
CATGQGNVETQYF
TGTGCCACAGGACAGGGAAACGTAGAGACCCAGTACTTC
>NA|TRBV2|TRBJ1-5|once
CASSGSRNSNQPQHF
TGTGCCAGCAGTGGATCCAGAAATAGCAATCAGCCCCAGCATTTT
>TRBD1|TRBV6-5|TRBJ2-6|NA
CASSPDRAGANVLTF
TGTGCCAGCAGCCCGGACAGGGCTGGGGCCAACGTCCTGACTTTC
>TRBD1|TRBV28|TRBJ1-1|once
CASSLPSTGIPEAFF
TGTGCCAGCAGTCTACCGTCGACAGGGATTCCTGAAGCTTTCTTT
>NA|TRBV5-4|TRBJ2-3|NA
CASSSRRSGGLTDTQYF
TGTGCCAGCAGCTCCCGCCGGAGTGGGGGACTCACAGATACGCAGTATTTT
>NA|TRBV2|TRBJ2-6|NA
CASRHGSGANVLTF
TGTGCCAGCAGGCACGGCTCTGGGGCCAACGTCCTGACTTTC
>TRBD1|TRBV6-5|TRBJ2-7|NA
CASRTPSGGPYEQYF
TGTGCCAGCAGAACGCCTTCAGGGGGCCCGTACGAGCAGTACTTC
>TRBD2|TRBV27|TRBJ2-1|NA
CASSLSTGGISARYLRSSYNEQFF
TGTGCCAGCAGTTTATCAACGGGGGGGATCTCGGCCAGGTATCTCCGGAGCTCCTACAATGAGCAGTTCTTC
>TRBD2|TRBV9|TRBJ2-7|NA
CASSSGLAGYEQYF
TGTGCCAGCAGCTCGGGACTAGCGGGATACGAGCAGTACTTC
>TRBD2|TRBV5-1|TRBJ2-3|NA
CASSLGTSGLTDTQYF
TGCGCCAGCAGCTTAGGGACTAGCGGACTCACAGATACGCAGTATTTT
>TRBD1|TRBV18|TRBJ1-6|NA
CASSLGQGNNSPLHF
TGTGCCAGCTCATTGGGACAGGGCAATAATTCACCCCTCCACTTT
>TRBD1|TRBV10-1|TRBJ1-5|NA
CASGTANQPQHF
TGCGCCAGTGGGACAGCAAATCAGCCCCAGCATTTT
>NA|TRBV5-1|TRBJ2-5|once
CASSLSSSGQETQYF
TGCGCCAGCAGCTTAAGTTCATCAGGGCAGGAGACCCAGTACTTC
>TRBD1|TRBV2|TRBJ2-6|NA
CASSQDRQGAWGANVLTF
TGTGCCAGCAGTCAGGATCGACAGGGGGCGTGGGGGGCCAACGTCCTGACTTTC
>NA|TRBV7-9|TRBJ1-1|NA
CASTLSGGGTEAFF
TGTGCCAGCACCCTAAGCGGAGGAGGGACTGAAGCTTTCTTT
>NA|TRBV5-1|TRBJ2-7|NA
CASRLYLTESSYEQYF
TGCGCCAGCAGACTCTACTTGACAGAGAGCTCCTACGAGCAGTACTTC
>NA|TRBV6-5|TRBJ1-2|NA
CASSYSGGGYTF
TGTGCCAGCAGTTACTCAGGGGGAGGCTACACCTTC
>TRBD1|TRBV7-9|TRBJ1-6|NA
CASSSRGLGVSPLHF
TGTGCCAGCAGCTCCAGGGGGCTGGGTGTCTCACCCCTCCACTTT
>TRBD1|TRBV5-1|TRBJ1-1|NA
CASSLAPDRPNTEAFF
TGCGCCAGCAGCTTGGCGCCGGACAGGCCGAACACTGAAGCTTTCTTT
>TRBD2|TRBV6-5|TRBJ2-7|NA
CASRAAASGRGEQYF
TGTGCCAGCAGGGCCGCGGCCAGCGGGAGGGGCGAGCAGTACTTC
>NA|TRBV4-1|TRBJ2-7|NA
CASSQVPTGRAYEQYF
TGCGCCAGCAGCCAAGTCCCGACAGGAAGAGCCTACGAGCAGTACTTC
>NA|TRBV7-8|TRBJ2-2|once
CASSLLGLVGELFF
TGTGCCAGCAGCCTTTTGGGGCTCGTCGGGGAGCTGTTTTTT
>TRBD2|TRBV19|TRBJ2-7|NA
CASSIEGTSGIAEQYF
TGTGCCAGTAGTATAGAAGGGACTAGCGGGATCGCCGAGCAGTACTTC
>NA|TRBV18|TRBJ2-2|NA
CASSPTTPSTGELFF
TGTGCCAGCTCACCTACTACTCCAAGCACCGGGGAGCTGTTTTTT
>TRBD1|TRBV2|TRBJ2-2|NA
CASSGVTGVAGELFF
TGTGCCAGCAGTGGAGTGACAGGGGTCGCCGGGGAGCTGTTTTTT
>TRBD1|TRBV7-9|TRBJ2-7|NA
CASSIQGFSYEQYF
TGTGCCAGCAGCATACAGGGGTTCTCCTACGAGCAGTACTTC
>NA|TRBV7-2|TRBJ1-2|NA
CASSLFGGVDYGYTF
TGTGCCAGCAGCCTTTTCGGGGGGGTCGACTATGGCTACACCTTC
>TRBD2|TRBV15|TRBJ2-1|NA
CATSVIGTSVGNEQFF
TGTGCCACCAGCGTGATTGGGACTAGCGTGGGCAATGAGCAGTTCTTC
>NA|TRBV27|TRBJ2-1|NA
CASSRKKDSTNEQFF
TGTGCCAGCAGCCGAAAGAAAGACTCTACCAATGAGCAGTTCTTC
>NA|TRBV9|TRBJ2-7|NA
CASSVSSSYEQYF
TGTGCCAGCAGTGTATCATCCTCCTACGAGCAGTACTTC
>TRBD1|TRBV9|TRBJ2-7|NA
CASSVGSTGGPSEQYF
TGTGCCAGCAGCGTAGGTTCGACAGGGGGGCCATCCGAGCAGTACTTC